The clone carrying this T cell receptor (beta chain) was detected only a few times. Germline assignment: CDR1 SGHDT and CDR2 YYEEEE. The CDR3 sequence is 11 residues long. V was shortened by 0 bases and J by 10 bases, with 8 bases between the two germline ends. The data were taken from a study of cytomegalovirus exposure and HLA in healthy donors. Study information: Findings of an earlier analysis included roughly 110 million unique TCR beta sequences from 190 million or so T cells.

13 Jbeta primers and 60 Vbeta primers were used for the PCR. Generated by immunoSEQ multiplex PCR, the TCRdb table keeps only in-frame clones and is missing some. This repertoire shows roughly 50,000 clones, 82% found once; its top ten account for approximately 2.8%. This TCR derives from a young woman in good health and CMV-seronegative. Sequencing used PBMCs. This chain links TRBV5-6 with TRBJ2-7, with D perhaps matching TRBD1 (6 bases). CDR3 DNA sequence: TGTGCCAGCAGCTTGGACAGGGTACAGTACTTC. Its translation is CASSLDRVQYF.